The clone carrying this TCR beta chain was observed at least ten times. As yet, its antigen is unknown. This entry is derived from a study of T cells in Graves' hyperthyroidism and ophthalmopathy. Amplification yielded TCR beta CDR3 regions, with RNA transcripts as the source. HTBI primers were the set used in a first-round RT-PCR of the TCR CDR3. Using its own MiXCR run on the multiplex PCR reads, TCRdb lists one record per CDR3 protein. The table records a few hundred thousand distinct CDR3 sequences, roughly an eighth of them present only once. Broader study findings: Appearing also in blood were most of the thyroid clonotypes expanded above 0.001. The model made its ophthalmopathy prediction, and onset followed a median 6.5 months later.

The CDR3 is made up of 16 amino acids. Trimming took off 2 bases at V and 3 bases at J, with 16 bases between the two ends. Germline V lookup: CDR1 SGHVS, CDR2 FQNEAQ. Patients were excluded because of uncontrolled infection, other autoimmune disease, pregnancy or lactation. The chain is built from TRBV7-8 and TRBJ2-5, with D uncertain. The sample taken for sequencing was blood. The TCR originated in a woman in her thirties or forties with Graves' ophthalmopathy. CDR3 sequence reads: CASSLYGPLQEETQYF. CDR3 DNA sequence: TGTGCCAGCAGCTTATACGGGCCACTTCAAGAAGAGACCCAGTACTTC.